The T cell receptor beta chain described here comes from a study of CD8 T cells in ankylosing spondylitis. Each CDR3 protein gets one entry after TCRdb re-called the 5' RACE reads with MiXCR. Here the sample spans roughly 230,000 distinct CDR3 sequences, 15% to 20% being singletons. In its sample, this clonotype was seen many times. The sequencing sample was made of blood, either unsorted or a sorted T cell fraction (not recorded which). The clonotype originates from a male donor with ankylosing spondylitis or in good health (not recorded which).

The CDR3 here is CASSHLGEKLFF. CDR3 in DNA: TGCGCCAGCAGCCATCTAGGGGAAAAACTGTTTTTT. This chain connects TRBV4-1 to TRBJ1-4; D not certain. The V gene's germline CDR1 is MGHRA and CDR2 YSYEKL. V was shortened by 3 bases and J by 8 bases, with 7 bases between the two germline ends. This CDR3 spans 12 amino acids.